Listed below are T cell receptor beta chains from one sample, sequenced in a study of blood T cell repertoires in COVID-19. The repertoire was sequenced with immunoSEQ multiplex PCR; TCRdb's copy has only in-frame clones and lacks some. This table has about 83,000 clones, about 92% appearing once. Sequenced material: peripheral blood. These receptor sequences come from an elderly woman with active or convalescent COVID-19. Each CDR3 is given with its conserved first and last residue.

V	J	CDR3
TRBV4-3	TRBJ2-7	CASSQGSGGAYEQYF
TRBV2	TRBJ1-1	CASSDPGVVGTEAFF
TRBV6-1	TRBJ1-2	CASSEIRRGDGYTF
TRBV7-8	TRBJ1-2	CASSLAPPDRGVHGYTF
TRBV5-1	TRBJ2-5	CASSLGGPGQETQYF
TRBV4-1	TRBJ2-3	CASSQAARTGGTDTQYF
TRBV3-1/TRBV3-2	TRBJ1-6	CASSQGDSNSPLHF
TRBV4-3	TRBJ2-5	CASSRAVGGQQETQYF
TRBV6-2/TRBV6-3	TRBJ1-2	CASSYTQPGQGSYGYTF
TRBV18	TRBJ2-5	CASSPGLQETQYF
TRBV11-3	TRBJ2-2	CASSLQGHGELFF
TRBV28	TRBJ2-7	CASSSTGVGDEQYF
TRBV5-1	TRBJ2-7	CASSLARSYEQYF
TRBV2	TRBJ2-2	CATSGLAGDTGELFF
TRBV7-9	TRBJ2-3	CASSPGSSTDTQYF
TRBV7-9	TRBJ1-4	CASSLIRDRVWATNEKLFF
TRBV7-2	TRBJ2-1	CASSLVAGRSYNEQFF
TRBV2	TRBJ2-2	CASSEEGVTGATGELFF
TRBV11-2	TRBJ1-2	CASSLEGAGYGYTF
TRBV28	TRBJ1-3	CASSSRSQADTIYF
TRBV7-2	TRBJ1-3	CASSLMTSSGNTIYF
TRBV4-2	TRBJ1-2	CASLGTLGGNGYTF